A single sample gave rise to the 19 T cell receptor beta chains below, sequenced in a study of beta chain features in type 1 diabetes. Expressed TCRB transcripts got sequenced, as all isolated RNA was reverse transcribed. Measured with immunoSEQ multiplex PCR; TCRdb has only the in-frame clones, and not every one. The top ten clones hold approximately 1.3% of a sample with about 220,000 clones, approximately 11% of them seen once. The sequencing sample was made of central memory CD4+ T cells from blood. The receptor set was obtained from a man between 18 and 35 years old in good health.

The sample holds a few counts of this clone. J is TRBJ1-1 and V is TRBV5-1; D might be TRBD1 (6 bases). This CDR3 is 15 amino acids long. The V and J ends lost 4 bases and 2 bases respectively, with 15 bases between them. Germline CDR1 and CDR2: SGHRS and YFSETQ. DNA of the CDR3: TGCGCCAGCAGCCCCCCTACGGGACAAAACACTGAAGCTTTCTTT. Residues: CASSPPTGQNTEAFF.

The chain links TRBV18 to TRBJ2-1, with 13 bases identical to TRBD2. In germline, CDR1 is KGHSH, CDR2 LQKENI. Germline trimming cut 3 bases from V and 6 bases from J; bases unmatched to any gene: 5. The CDR3 is made up of 16 amino acids. As DNA, the CDR3 is TGTGCCAGCTCACCCTCGGGACTAGCGGGGTTCAATGAGCAGTTCTTC. This encodes CASSPSGLAGFNEQFF.

This clone was detected a few times. The J gene is TRBJ1-2, the V gene TRBV6-1; D call uncertain. This CDR3 spans 15 amino acids. Trimming cost V 2 bases and J 6 bases, with 16 bases left between them. Germline CDR1 and CDR2: MNHNS and SASEGT. CDR3 sequence: CASSESWMASDGYTF. In nucleotides, the CDR3 is TGTGCCAGCAGTGAATCCTGGATGGCGAGTGATGGCTACACCTTC.

This clone came up a few times. This chain uses TRBV4-2 with TRBJ2-5; D might be TRBD1 (6 bases). Germline CDR1 and CDR2: LGHNA and YNFKEQ. V shed 7 bases and J shed 1 base, with 10 bases lying between them. The CDR3 totals 13 residues. The CDR3, as DNA: TGTGCCAGCAACTTAGGGGGCCAAGAGACCCAGTACTTC. Protein sequence: CASNLGGQETQYF.

The chain joins TRBV4-1 to TRBJ1-4; a possible D gene is TRBD1 (5 bases). The germline V gene encodes CDR1 MGHRA and CDR2 YSYEKL. CDR3 length equals 18 residues. V lost 0 bases and J 7 bases, leaving 21 bases between the germline ends. The DNA of the CDR3 is TGCGCCAGCAGCCAAGATCCCTCCGGGACCCTTTGGGGTGAAAAACTGTTTTTT. This translates into CASSQDPSGTLWGEKLFF.

A few counts support this clone. The V gene is TRBV29-1, the J gene TRBJ2-3; 8 bases are a match to TRBD1. Germline assignment: CDR1 SQVTM and CDR2 ANQGSEA. V dropped 5 bases and J dropped 1; count of bases not matched to a gene: 8. The CDR3 is 15 residues long. The CDR3 DNA reads as TGCAGCGTTACCCGGACAGGGACTGGCACAGATACGCAGTATTTT. Translation gives CSVTRTGTGTDTQYF.

This clone was seen only a few times. The chain uses TRBV29-1 and TRBJ2-7; 7 bases line up with TRBD2. The germline V gene has CDR1 SQVTM and CDR2 ANQGSEA. Unmatched junction bases numbered 14, after V lost 3 bases and J lost 3 bases. CDR3 size: 16 residues. The CDR3 loop is CSVEGTLRGSSYEQYF. CDR3 nucleotide sequence: TGCAGCGTTGAGGGGACTCTTCGCGGGAGCAGCTACGAGCAGTACTTC.

This sequence joins TRBV30 and TRBJ2-6; TRBD1 agrees at 7 bases. V was clipped by 3 bases and J by 4 bases; unmatched bases: 9. The germline CDR1 and CDR2 sequences are GTSNPN and SVGIG (reference sequence). The CDR3 contains 16 residues. CDR3 DNA sequence: TGTGCCTGGAGACACACAGGGGCCTCAGGGGCCAACGTCCTGACTTTC. Its protein is CAWRHTGASGANVLTF.

Only a few counts were recorded for this clone. The J gene is TRBJ2-1, the V gene TRBV28, with D possibly being TRBD2 (6 bases). CDR1 and CDR2 from the germline V gene are MDHEN and SYDVKM. The V gene lost 8 bases and the J gene lost 5 bases, with 10 bases spanning the gap. The CDR3 is made up of 12 amino acids. The CDR3 protein is CASWGRHNEQFF. The CDR3 DNA is TGTGCCAGCTGGGGGAGGCACAATGAGCAGTTCTTC.

The chain has TRBV30 and TRBJ2-7; D is possibly TRBD2 (6 bases). The V gene's germline CDR1 is GTSNPN and CDR2 SVGIG (reference sequence). The V gene lost 0 bases and the J gene lost 13 bases, with 22 bases spanning the gap. The CDR3 is made up of 14 amino acids. The CDR3: CAWSVSAAGPLFYF. In nucleotides, the CDR3 is TGTGCCTGGAGTGTAAGTGCTGCGGGGCCCTTGTTTTACTTC.

V gene TRBV28 combines with J gene TRBJ1-5, with D perhaps TRBD1 (5 bases). CDR1 MDHEN and CDR2 SYDVKM come from the germline V gene. CDR3 length equals 13 residues. V dropped 6 bases and J dropped 6 bases, with 12 bases sitting between them. The CDR3 DNA sequence: TGTGCCAGCAGGCTCACAGGCTCTCAGCCCCAGCATTTT. Translating it yields CASRLTGSQPQHF.

This clone was counted between two and nine times. The chain has TRBV30 and TRBJ1-3; 7 bases map to TRBD1. V lost 3 bases, J lost 3 bases, and 2 bases stayed unmatched. CDR1 is GTSNPN, CDR2 SVGIG, per germline (reference sequence). This CDR3 has 13 amino acids. The CDR3 DNA reads TGTGCCTGGAGCGACAGGGTTGGAAACACCATATATTTT. This sequence encodes CAWSDRVGNTIYF.

The chain links TRBV20-1 to TRBJ2-5; D ambiguous. The V end was cut by 5 bases, the J end by 0 bases, with 1 base between. Germline assignment: CDR1 DFQATT and CDR2 SNEGSKA (reference sequence). The CDR3 runs 10 residues. CDR3 sequence (DNA): TGCAGTGCTCACCAAGAGACCCAGTACTTC. It specifies CSAHQETQYF.

This clone was seen a few times. The chain has TRBV5-4 and TRBJ2-5; maybe TRBD1 (6 bases). The CDR3 spans 15 residues. V was cut by 4 bases and J by 3 bases, with 16 bases left in between. CDR1 is SGHNT, CDR2 YYREEE, per germline (reference sequence). CDR3 loop: CASSPASGQKETQYF. The CDR3, as DNA: TGTGCCAGCAGCCCCGCCTCGGGACAAAAAGAGACCCAGTACTTC.

This clone was counted a few times. V and J are TRBV5-4 and TRBJ2-1; 9 bases map to TRBD2. Germline V CDR1 and CDR2: SGHNT, YYREEE (reference sequence). CDR3 length: 14 amino acids. V trimming: 2 bases; J trimming: 10 bases; junction bases outside the gene matches: 7. The CDR3 coding sequence is TGTGCCAGCAGCTTAGCGCGGGAGGGCCCGGAGCAGTTCTTC. Translated: CASSLAREGPEQFF. Complete variable domain (other parts from reference TRBV5-4 and TRBJ2-1): ETGVTQSPTHLIKTRGQQVTLRCSSQSGHNTVSWYQQALGQGPQFIFQYYREEENGRGNFPPRFSGLQFPNYSSELNVNALELDDSALYLCASSLAREGPEQFFGPGTRLTVL.

This clone was seen a handful of times. The chain employs TRBV2 and TRBJ2-7, with D possibly called TRBD1 or TRBD2 (5 bases each). There are 14 residues in the CDR3. The germline V and J ends were trimmed by 5 bases and 2 bases, with 13 bases remaining between them. Germline CDR1 and CDR2: SNHLY and FYNNEI. CDR3 residues: CASSKDGTAYEQYF. The CDR3 DNA reads as TGTGCCAGCAGTAAAGACGGGACGGCCTACGAGCAGTACTTC.

This clone has a handful of counts. The chain joins TRBV6-1 to TRBJ1-1, with TRBD1 as a possible D gene (6 bases). The V end was cut by 7 bases, the J end by 5 bases, with 14 bases between. Germline V gene sequence: CDR1 MNHNS, CDR2 SASEGT. The CDR3 contains 13 residues. CDR3 region: CASTTWQGTEAFF. DNA of the CDR3: TGTGCCAGCACCACTTGGCAGGGGACTGAAGCTTTCTTT.

The chain combines TRBV4-2 with TRBJ2-1; 7 bases agree with TRBD2. This CDR3 has 17 residues. V gave up 5 bases and J gave up 3 bases; unmatched junction bases: 13. CDR1 and CDR2 from the germline V gene are LGHNA and YNFKEQ. The DNA for the CDR3 is TGTGCCAGCAGCGGATTGACCGGGACTACAGACTACAATGAGCAGTTCTTC. This sequence encodes CASSGLTGTTDYNEQFF.

The chain employs TRBV5-1 and TRBJ1-2; D unclear. Looked up from germline, CDR1 is SGHRS and CDR2 is YFSETQ. The V and J ends lost 4 bases and 2 bases respectively, with 18 bases between them. The length of the CDR3 is 16 residues. The CDR3 is CASSKAAGTPNYGYTF. The CDR3 DNA reads TGCGCCAGCAGCAAGGCAGCTGGCACCCCAAACTATGGCTACACCTTC.